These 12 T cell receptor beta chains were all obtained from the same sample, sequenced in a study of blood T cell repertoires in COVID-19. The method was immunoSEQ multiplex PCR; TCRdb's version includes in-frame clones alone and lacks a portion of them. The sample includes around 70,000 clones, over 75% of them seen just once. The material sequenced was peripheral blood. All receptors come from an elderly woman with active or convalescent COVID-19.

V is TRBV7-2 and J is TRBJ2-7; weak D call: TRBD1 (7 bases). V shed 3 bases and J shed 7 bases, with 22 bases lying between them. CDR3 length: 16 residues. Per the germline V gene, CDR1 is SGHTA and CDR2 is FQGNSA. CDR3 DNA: TGTGCCAGCAGCTTCGACCTCCTTACAGGGGCGGGGGAGCAGTACTTC. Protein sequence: CASSFDLLTGAGEQYF.

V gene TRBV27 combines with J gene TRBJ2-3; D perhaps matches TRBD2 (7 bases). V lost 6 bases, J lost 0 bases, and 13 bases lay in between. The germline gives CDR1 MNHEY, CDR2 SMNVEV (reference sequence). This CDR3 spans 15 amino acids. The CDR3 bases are TGTGCCAGCAGCTCGCGGGGGCTCAGCACAGATACGCAGTATTTT. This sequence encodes CASSSRGLSTDTQYF.

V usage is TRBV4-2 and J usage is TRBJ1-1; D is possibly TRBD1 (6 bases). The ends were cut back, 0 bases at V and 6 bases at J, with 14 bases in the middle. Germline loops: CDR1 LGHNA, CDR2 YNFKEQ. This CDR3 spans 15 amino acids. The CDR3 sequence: CASSQEQQGRPEAFF. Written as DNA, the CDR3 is TGTGCCAGCAGCCAAGAGCAGCAGGGGAGACCTGAAGCTTTCTTT.

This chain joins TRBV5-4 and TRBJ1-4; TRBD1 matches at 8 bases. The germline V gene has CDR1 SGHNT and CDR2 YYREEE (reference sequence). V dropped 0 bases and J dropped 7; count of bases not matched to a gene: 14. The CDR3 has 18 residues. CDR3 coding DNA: TGTGCCAGCAGCTTGGCCAGGACAGGGTATGGGTACGGTGAAAAACTGTTTTTT. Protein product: CASSLARTGYGYGEKLFF. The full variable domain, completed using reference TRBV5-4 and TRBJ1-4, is ETGVTQSPTHLIKTRGQQVTLRCSSQSGHNTVSWYQQALGQGPQFIFQYYREEENGRGNFPPRFSGLQFPNYSSELNVNALELDDSALYLCASSLARTGYGYGEKLFFGSGTQLSVL.

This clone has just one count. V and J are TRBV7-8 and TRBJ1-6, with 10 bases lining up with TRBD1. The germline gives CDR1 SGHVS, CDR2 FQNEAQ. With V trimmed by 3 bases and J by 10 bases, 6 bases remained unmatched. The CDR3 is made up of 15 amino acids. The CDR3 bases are TGTGCCAGCAGCTTCACCGGGACAGGGGCGTCACCCCTCCACTTT. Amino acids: CASSFTGTGASPLHF. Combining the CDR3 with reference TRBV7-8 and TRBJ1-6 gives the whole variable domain GAGVSQSPRYKVAKRGQDVALRCDPISGHVSLFWYQQALGQGPEFLTYFQNEAQLDKSGLPSDRFFAERPEGSVSTLKIQRTQQEDSAVYLCASSFTGTGASPLHFGNGTRLTVT.

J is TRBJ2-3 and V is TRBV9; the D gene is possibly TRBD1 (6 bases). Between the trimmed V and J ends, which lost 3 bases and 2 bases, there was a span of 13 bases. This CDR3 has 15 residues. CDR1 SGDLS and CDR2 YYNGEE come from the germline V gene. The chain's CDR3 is CASSAVTGYTDTQYF. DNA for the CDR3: TGTGCCAGCAGCGCGGTGACAGGATACACAGATACGCAGTATTTT.

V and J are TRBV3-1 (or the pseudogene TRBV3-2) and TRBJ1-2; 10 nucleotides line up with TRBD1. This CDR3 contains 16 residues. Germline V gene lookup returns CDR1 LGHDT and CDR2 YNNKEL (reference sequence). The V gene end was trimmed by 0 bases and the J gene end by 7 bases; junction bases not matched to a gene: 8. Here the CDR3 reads CASSQEWDRGRSGYTF. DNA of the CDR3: TGTGCCAGCAGCCAAGAGTGGGACAGGGGTCGTAGTGGCTACACCTTC.

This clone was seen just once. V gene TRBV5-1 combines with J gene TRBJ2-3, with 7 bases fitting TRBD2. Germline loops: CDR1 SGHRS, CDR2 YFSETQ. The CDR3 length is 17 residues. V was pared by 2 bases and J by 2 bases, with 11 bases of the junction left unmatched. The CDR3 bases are TGCGCCAGCAGCTTCGGGGCTAGCGGAGATGCCACAGATACGCAGTATTTT. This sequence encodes CASSFGASGDATDTQYF.

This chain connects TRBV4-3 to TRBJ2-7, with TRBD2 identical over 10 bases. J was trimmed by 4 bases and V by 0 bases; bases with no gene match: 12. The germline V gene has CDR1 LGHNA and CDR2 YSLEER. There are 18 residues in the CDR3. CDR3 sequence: CASSQEGPERGGGYEQYF. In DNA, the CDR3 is TGCGCCAGCAGCCAAGAAGGTCCAGAGCGGGGGGGCGGGTACGAGCAGTACTTC.

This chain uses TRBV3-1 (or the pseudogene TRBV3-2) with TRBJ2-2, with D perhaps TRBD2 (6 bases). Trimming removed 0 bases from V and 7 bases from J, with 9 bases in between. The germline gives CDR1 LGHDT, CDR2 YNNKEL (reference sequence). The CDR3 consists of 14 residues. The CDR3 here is CASSQDLRGGELFF. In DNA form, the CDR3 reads TGTGCCAGCAGCCAAGATTTGCGGGGCGGGGAGCTGTTTTTT.

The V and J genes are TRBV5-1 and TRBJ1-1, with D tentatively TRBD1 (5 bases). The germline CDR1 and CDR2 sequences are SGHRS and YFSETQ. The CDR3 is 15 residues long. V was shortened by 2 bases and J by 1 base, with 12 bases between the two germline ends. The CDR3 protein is CASSFSGQGNTEAFF. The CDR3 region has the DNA TGCGCCAGCAGCTTCTCAGGGCAGGGGAACACTGAAGCTTTCTTT.

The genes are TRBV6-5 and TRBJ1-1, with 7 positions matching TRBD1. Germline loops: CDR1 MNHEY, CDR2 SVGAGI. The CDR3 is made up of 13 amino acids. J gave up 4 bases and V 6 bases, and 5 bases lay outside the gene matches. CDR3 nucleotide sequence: TGTGCCAGCAGGGTGGGACAGTCCACTGAAGCTTTCTTT. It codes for CASRVGQSTEAFF.